This T cell receptor (beta chain) was identified during a study of T-cell memory formation after mild COVID-19. Study information: TCR clusters were mostly donor specific. Study-wide results and caveats: Later expanders leaned CD4+, whereas clones that contracted between day 15 and 85 were balanced CD4/CD8.

Concerning this clonotype itself: Its antigen is as yet unknown.

Libraries for TCRalpha and TCRbeta carried sample barcodes and unique molecular identifiers via 5'RACE. TCRdb ran MiXCR on the 5' RACE reads and lists one entry per CDR3 protein. The table includes 340,000 or so distinct CDR3 sequences, around 13% detected once. The V end lost 5 bases, the J end lost 3 bases, and 14 bases lay between the germline ends. CDR3 length equals 15 residues. CDR1 MNHNY and CDR2 SVGAGI come from the germline V gene (reference sequence). The sequencing input was PBMCs or a T cell subset sorted from them (not recorded which). The sequence derives from a man between 18 and 29 years old who had mild COVID-19 (a few samples of this study predate the infection). Cell type and time point are not known. V is TRBV6-6 and J is TRBJ1-5; the D gene is possibly TRBD1 (6 bases). The CDR3 sequence is CASSPQQGHNQPQHF. The CDR3 DNA reads as TGTGCCAGCAGTCCCCAACAGGGCCACAATCAGCCCCAGCATTTT.